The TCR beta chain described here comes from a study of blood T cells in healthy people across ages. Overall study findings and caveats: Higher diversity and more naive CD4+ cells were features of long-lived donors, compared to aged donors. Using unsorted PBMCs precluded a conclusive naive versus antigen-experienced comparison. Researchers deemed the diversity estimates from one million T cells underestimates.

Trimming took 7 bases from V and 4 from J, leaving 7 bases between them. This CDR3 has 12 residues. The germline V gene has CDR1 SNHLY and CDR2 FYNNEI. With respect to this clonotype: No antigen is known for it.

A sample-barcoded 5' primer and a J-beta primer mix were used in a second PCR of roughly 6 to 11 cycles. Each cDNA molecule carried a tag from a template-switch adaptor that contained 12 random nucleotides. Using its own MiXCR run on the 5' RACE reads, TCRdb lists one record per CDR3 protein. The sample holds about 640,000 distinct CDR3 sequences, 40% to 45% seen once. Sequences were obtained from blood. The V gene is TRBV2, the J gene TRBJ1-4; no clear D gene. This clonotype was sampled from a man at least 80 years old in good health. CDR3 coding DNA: TGTGCCAGCAATTTGGTTAATGAAAAACTGTTTTTT. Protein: CASNLVNEKLFF.